The source of this TCR beta chain is a study of blood T cell repertoires in COVID-19. Study-wide background: Spain, Italy and the United States supplied samples that represented acute and convalescent COVID-19. T cells, B-cell-depleted T cells, or PBMCs provided the cDNA or gDNA that served as material.

How the authors handled the data: Estimation of nucleated cell counts was performed using reference gene primer amplification. Assay: immunoSEQ multiplex PCR; the TCRdb copy retains only in-frame clones and omits some. V and J calls and clone size are given by that table; D and trimming were obtained from the DNA. The sample carries roughly 250,000 clones, around four fifths recorded once. Sequencing was carried out using peripheral blood. This sequence was found in a woman between 40 and 50 years old with active or convalescent COVID-19.

The CDR3 bases are TGTGCCAGCAGCGACTACGGCCAGGTCCTGAGGAACGAGCAGTACTTC. Protein sequence: CASSDYGQVLRNEQYF. The chain uses TRBV11-2 and TRBJ2-7, with a tentative D call TRBD2 (5 bases). CDR1 and CDR2 (germline): SGHAT, FQNNGV. The CDR3 is 16 residues long. Deletions cut 5 bases from V and 5 bases from J, with 22 bases between.